The sequence of this T cell receptor beta chain was determined in a study of glioma-infiltrating T cells after dendritic cell vaccination. General study points: Higher TCR clonality did not directly relate to longer survival.

CDR1 LNHDA and CDR2 SQIVND come from the germline V gene (reference sequence). Losses at the gene ends were 6 bases for V and 6 bases for J; bases not matched to a gene: 7. The CDR3 is 16 residues long. Primers: 60 V beta forward and 13 J beta reverse. Assay: immunoSEQ multiplex PCR; the TCRdb copy retains only in-frame clones and omits some. The sample carries more than 100,000 clones, roughly four fifths recorded once. To note about this clone: Its antigen is not identified.

The genes are TRBV19 and TRBJ2-3; TRBD2 agrees at 15 bases. The origin of this receptor is a human donor with glioblastoma. The sample was blood, taken before dendritic cell vaccination. The CDR3 sequence: CASRRTSGGASDTQYF. The CDR3 bases are TGTGCCAGTAGGAGGACTAGCGGGGGGGCATCGGATACGCAGTATTTT.